A selection of T cell receptor beta chains follows, all from one sample in a study of blood T cells in healthy people across ages. A single record per CDR3 protein comes from TCRdb applying MiXCR to the 5' RACE reads. The repertoire holds about a million distinct CDR3 sequences, with 51% as singletons. Specimen: blood. The receptor source for this set is a woman aged 55-70 years in good health. CDR3s include the opening cysteine and the closing phenylalanine or tryptophan. The D gene is left open where the match is weak. For some rows the clone size is stated as once, few or many, or as a class when expanded; others skip it.

j_call clone_size v_call d_call cdr3_aa cdr3_nt
TRBJ2-7 few TRBV11-2 - CATQLVSEQYF TGTGCCACCCAACTAGTGAGCGAGCAGTACTTC
TRBJ1-1 few TRBV3-1 - CASSQPGGNTEAFF TGTGCCAGCAGCCAACCCGGTGGGAACACTGAAGCTTTCTTT
TRBJ2-7 - TRBV4-1 - CASSQDIPAVFYEQYF TGCGCCAGCAGCCAAGATATACCAGCGGTATTTTACGAGCAGTACTTC
TRBJ2-1 few TRBV14 TRBD2 CASSHHSGLAPRNEQFF TGTGCCAGCAGCCATCACTCAGGACTAGCGCCGCGGAATGAGCAGTTCTTC
TRBJ2-3 few TRBV9 - CASSTGQTSTDTQYF TGTGCCAGCAGCACGGGACAAACTAGCACAGATACGCAGTATTTT
TRBJ1-2 - TRBV9 - CASSGSIYGYTF TGTGCCAGCAGCGGGTCGATCTATGGCTACACCTTC
TRBJ2-7 - TRBV12-3/TRBV12-4 - CASRVGLSGPYEQYF TGTGCCAGCAGGGTAGGGTTATCAGGACCCTACGAGCAGTACTTC
TRBJ2-6 - TRBV20-1 - CSAPRSPGANVLTF TGCAGTGCTCCTCGGAGCCCCGGGGCCAACGTCCTGACTTTC
TRBJ2-5 few TRBV7-2 TRBD1 CASSLSGQGIETQYF TGTGCCAGCAGCTTAAGCGGACAGGGAATCGAGACCCAGTACTTC
TRBJ2-6 - TRBV6-1 - CASSTAGLFSSGANVLTF TGTGCCAGCAGTACCGCCGGGCTATTTAGCTCTGGGGCCAACGTCCTGACTTTC
TRBJ2-5 few TRBV28 TRBD2 CASSFTSGYQETQYF TGTGCCAGCAGTTTCACTAGCGGATACCAAGAGACCCAGTACTTC
TRBJ2-4 - TRBV7-2 - CASRNTAAKNIQYF TGTGCCAGCAGAAATACGGCGGCCAAAAACATTCAGTACTTC
TRBJ2-5 - TRBV7-6 - CASSVWLQETQYF TGTGCCAGCAGCGTGTGGTTACAAGAGACCCAGTACTTC
TRBJ2-5 few TRBV6-6 - CASSDGLKETQYF TGTGCCAGCAGTGACGGGTTAAAAGAGACCCAGTACTTC
TRBJ2-2 - TRBV27 - CASSPLGRELFF TGTGCCAGCAGCCCCCTCGGGAGGGAGCTGTTTTTT
TRBJ1-2 - TRBV12-3/TRBV12-4 - CASRQGVGKYGYTF TGTGCCAGCAGACAGGGAGTCGGTAAATATGGCTACACCTTC
TRBJ2-7 - TRBV20-1 TRBD1 CSAESPHRGYISYEQYF TGCAGTGCTGAATCCCCCCACAGGGGCTACATCTCCTACGAGCAGTACTTC
TRBJ2-7 - TRBV27 - CASSPDPSYEQYF TGTGCCAGCAGCCCAGATCCCTCCTACGAGCAGTACTTC
TRBJ2-5 few TRBV11-2 - CASSPSHGLETQYF TGTGCCAGCAGCCCTTCTCACGGGTTAGAGACCCAGTACTTC
TRBJ2-5 - TRBV20-1 TRBD2 CSLAGLLTSGRQETQYF TGCAGCCTAGCGGGGCTGTTGACTAGCGGGAGACAAGAGACCCAGTACTTC
TRBJ2-7 many TRBV27 TRBD2 CASNRLAGGYEQYF TGTGCCAGCAATCGACTAGCCGGAGGGTACGAGCAGTACTTC
TRBJ2-1 - TRBV5-1 - CASSLTDPLYNEQFF TGCGCCAGCAGCTTGACGGACCCTCTCTACAATGAGCAGTTCTTC
TRBJ2-3 - TRBV6-2/TRBV6-3 TRBD1 CASSYPGGAADTQYF TGTGCCAGCAGTTACCCAGGGGGCGCAGCAGATACGCAGTATTTT
TRBJ1-6 - TRBV20-1 TRBD1 CSARDLAGGEYNSPLHF TGCAGTGCTAGAGATCTTGCAGGGGGGGAGTATAATTCACCCCTCCACTTT
TRBJ2-7 - TRBV4-1 - CASSQDWSGYSYEQYF TGCGCCAGCAGCCAAGATTGGAGCGGGTACTCCTACGAGCAGTACTTC
TRBJ2-7 - TRBV20-1 - CSATTGTWDEQYF TGCAGTGCTACGACGGGAACCTGGGACGAGCAGTACTTC
TRBJ2-7 - TRBV24-1 - CATSNSRTATYEQYF TGTGCCACCAGTAATTCTCGGACCGCTACCTACGAGCAGTACTTC
TRBJ2-5 few TRBV6-6 - CASVSQGQETQYF TGTGCCAGCGTTTCCCAGGGTCAAGAGACCCAGTACTTC
TRBJ2-3 few TRBV14 TRBD2 CASSQESGRGFTDTQYF TGTGCCAGCAGCCAAGAAAGCGGGAGAGGGTTCACAGATACGCAGTATTTT
TRBJ2-1 - TRBV10-3 - CAISEGNGGEQFF TGTGCCATCAGTGAGGGGAATGGAGGAGAGCAGTTCTTC
TRBJ2-7 - TRBV4-3 TRBD2 CAGSQDWAGGHSYEQYF TGCGCCGGCAGCCAAGATTGGGCGGGAGGCCACTCCTACGAGCAGTACTTC
TRBJ2-7 few TRBV28 TRBD2 CASRTSVPYEQYF TGTGCCAGCAGGACTAGCGTTCCCTACGAGCAGTACTTC
TRBJ2-5 many TRBV15 TRBD1 CATSRPDRDQETQYF TGTGCCACCAGCAGACCCGACAGGGACCAAGAGACCCAGTACTTC
TRBJ1-1 few TRBV29-1 - CSVDRARDTEAFF TGCAGCGTTGATCGCGCCAGGGACACTGAAGCTTTCTTT
TRBJ2-4 - TRBV27 TRBD1 CASSLLWRQGGNTQYF TGTGCCAGCAGTTTGCTCTGGAGACAGGGTGGGAACACTCAGTACTTC
TRBJ2-7 few TRBV16 - CASSQAGLVGGAYEQYF TGTGCCAGCAGCCAAGCGGGATTAGTTGGGGGCGCCTACGAGCAGTACTTC
TRBJ2-1 few TRBV28 - CASSSQGHEQFF TGTGCCAGCAGTTCGCAGGGGCATGAGCAGTTCTTC
TRBJ2-1 few TRBV5-1 - CASSFLFFDSYNEQFF TGCGCCAGCAGCTTTCTTTTCTTTGACAGCTACAATGAGCAGTTCTTC
TRBJ2-7 - TRBV29-1 TRBD2 CSVEDPFGEGTYNEQYF TGCAGCGTTGAAGATCCGTTTGGGGAGGGGACCTACAATGAGCAGTACTTC
TRBJ2-3 - TRBV7-2 - CASSSSGTRRPDTQYF TGTGCCAGCAGCTCATCCGGGACCCGTAGGCCGGATACGCAGTATTTT
TRBJ2-3 - TRBV6-2/TRBV6-3 - CASKADTQYF TGTGCCAGCAAGGCAGATACGCAGTATTTT
TRBJ2-1 few TRBV29-1 TRBD2 CSALAGVDEQFF TGCAGCGCACTAGCGGGAGTCGATGAGCAGTTCTTC
TRBJ2-3 - TRBV7-3 - CASRFQGADTQYF TGTGCCAGCAGGTTTCAGGGTGCAGATACGCAGTATTTT
TRBJ2-3 few TRBV20-1 - CSARFGRTTDTQYF TGCAGTGCTAGGTTTGGCAGAACTACAGATACGCAGTATTTT
TRBJ1-5 - TRBV4-1 - CASSPFEGSNQPQHF TGCGCCAGCAGCCCTTTTGAGGGAAGCAATCAGCCCCAGCATTTT
TRBJ1-4 - TRBV18 TRBD1 CASSPSRGQTPNEKLFF TGTGCCAGCTCACCAAGCAGGGGGCAAACCCCTAATGAAAAACTGTTTTTT
TRBJ2-7 - TRBV4-2 - CASSHDLSYEQYF TGTGCCAGCAGCCACGACTTGTCCTACGAGCAGTACTTC
TRBJ1-2 once TRBV29-1 - CSGGGGYGYTF TGCAGCGGTGGAGGAGGCTATGGCTACACCTTC
TRBJ2-1 - TRBV7-8 TRBD2 CASSLEKGGIRRGRTLSEQFF TGTGCCAGCAGCTTAGAGAAGGGGGGAATACGGCGCGGGAGGACCTTGTCTGAGCAGTTCTTC
TRBJ2-7 few TRBV6-6 TRBD1 CASSSAGQGYEQYF TGTGCCAGCAGTTCCGCGGGACAGGGTTACGAGCAGTACTTC
TRBJ2-5 - TRBV5-1 - CASSSHGDWARETQYF TGCGCCAGCAGCTCACACGGTGACTGGGCTAGGGAGACCCAGTACTTC
TRBJ2-7 few TRBV12-3/TRBV12-4 - CASSLHGRGTYEQYF TGTGCCAGCAGCTTACATGGCAGGGGAACATACGAGCAGTACTTC
TRBJ1-2 - TRBV30 TRBD1 CAWTPFRIDRVNDGYTF TGTGCCTGGACTCCTTTCCGAATCGACAGGGTCAACGATGGCTACACCTTC
TRBJ2-3 - TRBV9 TRBD2 CARQEEGLAGTDTQYF TGTGCCAGGCAGGAGGAGGGGCTAGCGGGCACAGATACGCAGTATTTT
TRBJ2-7 many TRBV27 - CASSVRINYEQYF TGTGCCAGCAGTGTGCGGATAAACTACGAGCAGTACTTC